The 8 T cell receptor beta chains below come from one sample, sequenced in a study of T-cell memory formation after mild COVID-19 (TCRdb year 2021). The library relied on 5' RACE. Sequencing was carried out with an Illumina NovaSeq 6000. Starting from the raw public reads, TCRdb applied fastp trimming at Q25, assembled clones with MiXCR and retained in-frame beta chains. Rows with one shared CDR3 protein collapse into an entry with the most common genes and DNA. Present in this sample are about 200,000 distinct CDR3 sequences, 9.5% of which were seen just once. The biggest ten clones account for approximately 3.3% of the sample. Sequenced material: PBMCs or a T cell subset sorted from them (not recorded which). The receptors were sampled from a man younger than 35 who had mild COVID-19 (a few samples of this study predate the infection). The sample titles of this study are shuffled in the database, so cell type and time point are left out; the donor was told from shared clones.

This clonotype was seen more than once but under ten times. The J gene is TRBJ2-5, the V gene TRBV6-6; TRBD2 is a possible D gene (5 bases). This CDR3 region has 11 residues. V gave up 10 bases and J gave up 5 bases, with 11 bases separating them. The V gene's germline CDR1 is MNHNY and CDR2 SVGAGI (reference sequence). The CDR3: CATSTGETQYF. The CDR3 DNA follows: TGTGCCACCAGCACGGGGGAGACCCAGTACTTC.

This clonotype was seen more than once but under ten times. The chain couples TRBV12-3 or TRBV12-4 to TRBJ2-2, with a possible D match to TRBD1 (5 bases). CDR3 length: 14 residues. Trimming left V 8 bases short and J 2 bases short, with 12 bases between. The CDR3 DNA reads TGTGCCAGCGGTAGGGGTATTAACACCGGGGAGCTGTTTTTT. Translation gives CASGRGINTGELFF.

This chain links TRBV5-6 with TRBJ1-3; D is unresolved. The CDR3 loop spans 15 amino acids. Between the trimmed V and J ends, which lost 0 bases and 8 bases, there was a span of 15 bases. Germline CDR1 reads SGHDT; CDR2 reads YYEEEE. The chain's CDR3 is CASSLVYVGMDTIYF. The CDR3 region has the DNA TGTGCCAGCAGCTTGGTCTACGTGGGCATGGACACCATATATTTT.

This clonotype was counted a few times. The rearrangement joins TRBV5-1 to TRBJ2-5, with TRBD1 matching over 8 bases. Germline V CDR1 and CDR2: SGHRS, YFSETQ. This CDR3 contains 16 residues. The trim removed 3 bases at V and 5 bases at J, leaving 12 bases unmatched. The CDR3 sequence is CASSYGQGGFLETQYF. CDR3 in DNA: TGCGCCAGCAGCTACGGACAGGGCGGCTTTCTTGAGACCCAGTACTTC. The complete variable domain, with remaining parts taken from reference TRBV5-1 and TRBJ2-5, reads KAGVTQTPRYLIKTRGQQVTLSCSPISGHRSVSWYQQTPGQGLQFLFEYFSETQRNKGNFPGRFSGRQFSNSRSEMNVSTLELGDSALYLCASSYGQGGFLETQYFGPGTRLLVL.

This clonotype was counted a few times. The chain uses TRBV27 and TRBJ2-5; 7 bases fit TRBD1. Looked up from germline, CDR1 is MNHEY and CDR2 is SMNVEV (reference sequence). The CDR3 is made up of 14 amino acids. The trim removed 2 bases at V and 5 bases at J, leaving 5 bases unmatched. The CDR3 DNA is TGTGCCAGCAGTTTAGAGGGGGCGCGGGAGACCCAGTACTTC. Its translation is CASSLEGARETQYF.

This clonotype was detected ten times or more. J is TRBJ2-1 and V is TRBV18, with 7 bases that match TRBD2. Germline loops: CDR1 KGHSH, CDR2 LQKENI. Trimming at V came to 3 bases and at J to 4 bases, leaving 3 bases not matched to a gene. The CDR3 runs to 14 residues. This CDR3 reads CASSPPAGYNEQFF. CDR3 coding DNA: TGTGCCAGCTCACCTCCAGCGGGGTACAATGAGCAGTTCTTC.

CDR3 sequence reads: CASSIEARGVSGYTF. The CDR3 region has the DNA TGTGCCAGTAGCATAGAGGCCCGGGGGGTGAGCGGCTACACCTTC. The chain links TRBV6-5 to TRBJ1-2; the D gene is possibly TRBD1 (5 bases). This CDR3 is 15 amino acids long. Trimming removed 9 bases from V and 8 bases from J, with 25 bases in between. The V gene's germline CDR1 is MNHEY and CDR2 SVGAGI.

This clonotype appeared a few times. CDR3 protein: CASSFGWARYNSPLHF. Written as DNA, the CDR3 is TGTGCCAGCAGCTTCGGGTGGGCACGCTATAATTCACCCCTCCACTTT. The chain links TRBV11-2 to TRBJ1-6; D gene ambiguous. The CDR3 has 16 amino acids. Trimming cost V 3 bases and J 3 bases, with 12 bases left between them. CDR1 and CDR2 (germline): SGHAT, FQNNGV.